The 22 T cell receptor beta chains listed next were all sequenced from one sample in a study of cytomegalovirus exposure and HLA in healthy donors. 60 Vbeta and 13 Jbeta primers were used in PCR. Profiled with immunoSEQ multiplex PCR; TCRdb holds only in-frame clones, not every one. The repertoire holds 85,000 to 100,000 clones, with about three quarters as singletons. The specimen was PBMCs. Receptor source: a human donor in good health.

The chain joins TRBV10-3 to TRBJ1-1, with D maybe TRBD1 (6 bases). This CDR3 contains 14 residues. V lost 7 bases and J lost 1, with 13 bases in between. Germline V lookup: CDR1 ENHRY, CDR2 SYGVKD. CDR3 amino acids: CAITITGPNTEAFF. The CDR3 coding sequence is TGTGCCATCACCATCACAGGGCCGAACACTGAAGCTTTCTTT.

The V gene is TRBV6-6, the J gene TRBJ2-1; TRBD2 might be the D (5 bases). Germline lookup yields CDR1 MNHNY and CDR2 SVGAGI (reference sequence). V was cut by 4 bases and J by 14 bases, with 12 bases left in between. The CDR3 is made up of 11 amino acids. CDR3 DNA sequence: TGTGCCAGCAGTTCCCGGGATAGGAAGTTCTTC. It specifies CASSSRDRKFF.

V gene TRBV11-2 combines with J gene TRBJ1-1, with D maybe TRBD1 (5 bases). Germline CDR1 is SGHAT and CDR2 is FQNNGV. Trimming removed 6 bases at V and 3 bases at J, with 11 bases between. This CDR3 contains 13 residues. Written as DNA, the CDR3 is TGTGCCAGCAGACAATCGGGGGACACTGAAGCTTTCTTT. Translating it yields CASRQSGDTEAFF.

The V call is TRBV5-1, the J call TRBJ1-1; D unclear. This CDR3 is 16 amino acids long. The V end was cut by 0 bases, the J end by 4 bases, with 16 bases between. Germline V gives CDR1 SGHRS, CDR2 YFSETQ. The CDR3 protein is CASSLEGRDAATEAFF. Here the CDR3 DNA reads TGCGCCAGCAGCTTGGAGGGTCGGGATGCCGCCACTGAAGCTTTCTTT.

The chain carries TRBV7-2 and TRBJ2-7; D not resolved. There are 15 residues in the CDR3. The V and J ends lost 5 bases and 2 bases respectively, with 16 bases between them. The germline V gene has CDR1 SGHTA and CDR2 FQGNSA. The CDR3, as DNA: TGTGCCAGCAGCCCAACTCGAGGTCGCACCTACGAGCAGTACTTC. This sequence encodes CASSPTRGRTYEQYF.

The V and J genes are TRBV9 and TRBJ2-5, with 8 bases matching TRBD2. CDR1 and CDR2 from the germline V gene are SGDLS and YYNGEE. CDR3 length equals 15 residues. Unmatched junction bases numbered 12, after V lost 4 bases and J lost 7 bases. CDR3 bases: TGTGCCAGCAGCCCAGTAGCGGGAACCAAAGGGACCCAGTACTTC. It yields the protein CASSPVAGTKGTQYF.

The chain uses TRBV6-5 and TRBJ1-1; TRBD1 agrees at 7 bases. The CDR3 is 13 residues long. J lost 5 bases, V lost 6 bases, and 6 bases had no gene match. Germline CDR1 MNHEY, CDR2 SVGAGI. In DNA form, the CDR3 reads TGTGCCAGCAGAATACAGGGGCGGACTGAAGCTTTCTTT. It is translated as CASRIQGRTEAFF.

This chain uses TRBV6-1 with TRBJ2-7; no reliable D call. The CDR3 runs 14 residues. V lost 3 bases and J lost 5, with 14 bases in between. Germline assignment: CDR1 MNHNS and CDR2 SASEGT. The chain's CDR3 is CASSERNLVDEQYF. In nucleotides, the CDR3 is TGTGCCAGCAGTGAGAGGAATCTTGTCGACGAGCAGTACTTC.

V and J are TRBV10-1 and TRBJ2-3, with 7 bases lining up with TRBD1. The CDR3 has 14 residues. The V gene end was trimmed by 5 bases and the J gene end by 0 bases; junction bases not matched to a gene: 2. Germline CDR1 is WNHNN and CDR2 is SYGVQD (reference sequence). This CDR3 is CASSWDRSTDTQYF. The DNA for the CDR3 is TGCGCCAGCAGTTGGGACAGAAGCACAGATACGCAGTATTTT.

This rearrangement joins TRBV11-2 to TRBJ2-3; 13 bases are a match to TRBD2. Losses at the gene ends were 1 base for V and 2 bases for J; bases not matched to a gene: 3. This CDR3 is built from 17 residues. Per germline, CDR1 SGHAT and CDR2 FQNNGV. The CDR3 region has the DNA TGTGCCAGCAGCTTAGGACTAGCGGGAGGACACACAGATACGCAGTATTTT. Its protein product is CASSLGLAGGHTDTQYF.

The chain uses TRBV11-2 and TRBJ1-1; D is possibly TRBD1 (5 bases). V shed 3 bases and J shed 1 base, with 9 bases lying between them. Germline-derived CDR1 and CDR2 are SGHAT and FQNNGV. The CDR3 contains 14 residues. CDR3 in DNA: TGTGCCAGCAGCTTGAGAACAGGGAACACTGAAGCTTTCTTT. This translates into CASSLRTGNTEAFF.

The CDR3 sequence: CAISERGGGGVNTEAFF. In DNA, the CDR3 is TGTGCCATCAGTGAGCGAGGAGGAGGAGGAGTGAACACTGAAGCTTTCTTT. The J gene is TRBJ1-1, the V gene TRBV10-3; D remains ambiguous. Germline V lookup: CDR1 ENHRY, CDR2 SYGVKD. Trimming removed 2 bases from V and 0 bases from J, with 16 bases in between. The CDR3 has 17 amino acids.

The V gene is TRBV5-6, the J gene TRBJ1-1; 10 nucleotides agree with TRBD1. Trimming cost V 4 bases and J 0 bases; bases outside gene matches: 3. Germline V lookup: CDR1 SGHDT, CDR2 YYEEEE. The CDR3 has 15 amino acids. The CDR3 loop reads CASSPGQGMNTEAFF. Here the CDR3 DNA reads TGTGCCAGCAGCCCGGGACAGGGGATGAACACTGAAGCTTTCTTT.

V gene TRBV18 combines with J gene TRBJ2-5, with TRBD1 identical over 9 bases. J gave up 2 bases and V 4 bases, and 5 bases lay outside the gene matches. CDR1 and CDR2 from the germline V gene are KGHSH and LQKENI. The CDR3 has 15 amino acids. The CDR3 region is CASSLGQGRQETQYF. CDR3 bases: TGTGCCAGCTCACTGGGACAGGGTCGGCAAGAGACCCAGTACTTC.

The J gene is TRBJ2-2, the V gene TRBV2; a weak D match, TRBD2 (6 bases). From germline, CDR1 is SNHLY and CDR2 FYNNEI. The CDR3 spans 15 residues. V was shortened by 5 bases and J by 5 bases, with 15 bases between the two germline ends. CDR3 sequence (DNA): TGTGCCAGCAGTCCCCGGGAGATAAGGACCGGGGAGCTGTTTTTT. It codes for CASSPREIRTGELFF.

DNA for the CDR3: TGTGCCAGCAGCCCCAGGACAGAGGGCAACTACGAGCAGTACTTC. The encoded protein is CASSPRTEGNYEQYF. The V and J genes are TRBV5-5 and TRBJ2-7; D is possibly TRBD1 (6 bases). The CDR3 length is 15 residues. The germline V gene encodes CDR1 SGHKS and CDR2 YYEKEE (reference sequence). The V gene lost 4 bases and the J gene lost 3 bases, with 17 bases spanning the gap.

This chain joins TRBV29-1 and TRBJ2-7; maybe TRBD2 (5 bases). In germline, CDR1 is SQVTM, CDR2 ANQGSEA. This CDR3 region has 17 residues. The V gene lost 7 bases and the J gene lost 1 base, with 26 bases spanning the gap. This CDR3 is CSASGPLSVQNSYEQYF. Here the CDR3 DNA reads TGCAGCGCAAGCGGCCCACTGTCCGTCCAGAATTCCTACGAGCAGTACTTC.

CDR3 bases: TGTGCCAGCAGCGAACATCCGGGGGACAGGGCTCGCCACGAGCAGTACTTC. Protein product: CASSEHPGDRARHEQYF. V is TRBV7-8 and J is TRBJ2-7, with 9 bases lining up with TRBD1. From germline, CDR1 is SGHVS and CDR2 FQNEAQ. Trimming removed 5 bases from V and 5 bases from J; junction bases left unmatched: 16. The CDR3 runs to 17 residues.

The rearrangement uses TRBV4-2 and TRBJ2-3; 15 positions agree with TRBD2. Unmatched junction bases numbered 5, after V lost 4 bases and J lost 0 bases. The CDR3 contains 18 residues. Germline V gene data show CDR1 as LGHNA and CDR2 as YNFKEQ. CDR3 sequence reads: CASSRTGTSGRSTDTQYF. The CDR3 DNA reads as TGTGCCAGCAGCCGAACCGGGACTAGCGGGAGGAGCACAGATACGCAGTATTTT.

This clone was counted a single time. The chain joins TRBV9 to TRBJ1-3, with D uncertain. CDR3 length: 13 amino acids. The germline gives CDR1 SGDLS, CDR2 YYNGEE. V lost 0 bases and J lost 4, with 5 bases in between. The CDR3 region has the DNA TGTGCCAGCAGCGTAGCAGCGGGAAACACCATATATTTT. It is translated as CASSVAAGNTIYF.

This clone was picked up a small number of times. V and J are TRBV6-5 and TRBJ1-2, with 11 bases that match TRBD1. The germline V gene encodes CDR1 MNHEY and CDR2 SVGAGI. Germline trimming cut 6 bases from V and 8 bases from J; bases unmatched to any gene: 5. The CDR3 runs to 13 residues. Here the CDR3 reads CASRGQGVGGYTF. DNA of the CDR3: TGTGCCAGCAGGGGACAGGGGGTCGGAGGCTACACCTTC.

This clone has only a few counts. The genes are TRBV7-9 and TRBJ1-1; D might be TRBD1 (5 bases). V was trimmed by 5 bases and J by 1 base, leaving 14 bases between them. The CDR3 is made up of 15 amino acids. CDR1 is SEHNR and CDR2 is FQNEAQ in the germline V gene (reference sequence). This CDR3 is CASSQTGHPNTEAFF. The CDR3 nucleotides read TGTGCCAGCAGCCAGACCGGACACCCGAACACTGAAGCTTTCTTT.